The source of this T cell receptor beta chain is a study of breast tumors, draining lymph nodes, adjacent tissues (dated by TCRdb to 2016 to 2017). For the wider study: Breast cancer patients provided tumor, adjacent nontumor tissue and axillary lymph nodes, and the study compared the TCR beta repertoires across these three sources. In human breast cancer, the study set out to assess how tumor, surrounding tissue and draining lymph node repertoires relate to one another and whether T cells might be exchanged between them.

General conclusions and limits of the study: Tumor and nontumor tissue repertoires were found to be significantly more similar in luminal-like than in basal-like breast cancer. Tumor T-cell repertoires showed less diversity than lymph node repertoires and more diversity than nontumor tissue repertoires, and tumor T-cell repertoires showed preferential V and J gene usage. A scenario in which most tumor T cells derive from the lymph node and then expand within tumor tissue was judged to be consistent with the data. The conclusion that tumor T cells originate in lymph nodes was presented as consistent with a hypothesis rather than as directly demonstrated.

Sequencing was performed on an Illumina HiSeq 2000. TCR beta chain libraries were generated through multiplex PCR amplification. High-throughput sequencing was used to analyze the amplified TCR beta chain products. The public reads were run again by TCRdb, first through fastp at Q25 and then through MiXCR, and only productive beta chains were kept. Entries are consolidated by CDR3 protein sequence, retaining the most common genes and DNA. A total of 50,000 to 85,000 distinct CDR3 sequences appear in this sample, over 40% of them only once. The ten largest clonotypes hold 8.4% of the sample. The CDR3 runs 16 residues from the cysteine to the phenylalanine. Only CDR3 DNA remains: 48 bases, in frame from the first base. V loses 8 bases at its end and J loses 0 bases; junction bases beyond the gene matches: 6. The CDR1 and CDR2 encoded by the germline V gene are MNHEY and SVGEGT. This clonotype was detected ten times or more. Its antigen target is currently unknown. Possible read error: a much larger clone is one base away.

Sample: breast tumor tissue. The chain joins TRBV6-2 or TRBV6-3 to TRBJ2-6, and 8 junction bases match TRBD1. The TCR sequence derives from a female donor with breast cancer. Some clones in this sample may be carry-over from other donors' samples. The CDR3 protein: CASGPGGNSGANVLTF. The DNA is as follows: TGTGCCAGCGGGCCAGGGGGCAACTCTGGGGCCAACGTCCTGACTTTC.